What follows are 21 T cell receptor beta chains derived from one specimen sequenced in a study of T cells after posttransplantation cyclophosphamide. Sequencing was performed with immunoSEQ multiplex PCR; in TCRdb, only in-frame clones are kept and a portion is missing. The sample contains roughly 70,000 clones, over 85% of which appear only once. The material sequenced was PBMCs. These TCRs come from a woman aged 25 to 39 in good health and a related stem cell transplant donor.

The genes are TRBV28 and TRBJ2-7, with no clear D. The V gene's germline CDR1 is MDHEN and CDR2 SYDVKM. With 3 bases removed from V and 0 bases from J, the gap between germline ends came to 15 bases. The CDR3 spans 16 residues. The CDR3: CASSFWSQDPSYEQYF. In DNA, the CDR3 is TGTGCCAGCAGTTTTTGGTCCCAGGACCCCTCCTACGAGCAGTACTTC.

In this sample, this clone turned up once. The V gene is TRBV4-1, the J gene TRBJ1-2; D is ambiguous. Between the trimmed V and J ends, which lost 0 bases and 3 bases, there was a span of 14 bases. This CDR3 spans 16 amino acids. The V gene's germline CDR1 is MGHRA and CDR2 YSYEKL. CDR3: CASSQEAARRDYGYTF. CDR3 coding DNA: TGCGCCAGCAGCCAAGAGGCGGCTAGGCGGGACTATGGCTACACCTTC.

This clone was counted a single time. The chain uses TRBV18 and TRBJ1-4, with TRBD1 matching over 8 bases. From germline, CDR1 is KGHSH and CDR2 LQKENI. The CDR3 is 16 amino acids. V lost 4 bases, J lost 3 bases, and 7 bases stayed unmatched. The CDR3 DNA reads TGTGCCAGCTCACTTAATTCAGGGGGCGCTAATGAAAAACTGTTTTTT. Amino acid sequence: CASSLNSGGANEKLFF.

J is TRBJ2-3 and V is TRBV11-3; D is possibly TRBD2 (5 bases). CDR3 length equals 15 residues. Trimming stripped 1 base from V and 1 base from J, with 9 bases between. Per the germline V gene, CDR1 is SGHNT and CDR2 is YENEEA. CDR3 amino acids: CASSLVGVGTDTQYF. The CDR3 DNA reads as TGTGCCAGCAGCTTAGTGGGAGTTGGCACAGATACGCAGTATTTT.

The rearrangement joins TRBV18 to TRBJ2-7; 9 positions agree with TRBD1. There are 15 residues in the CDR3. The germline V gene encodes CDR1 KGHSH and CDR2 LQKENI. V was pared by 0 bases and J by 6 bases, with 6 bases of the junction left unmatched. For the CDR3, the DNA is TGTGCCAGCTCACCACCCATGGGACAGGGAGTCGAGCAGTACTTC. This encodes CASSPPMGQGVEQYF.

This chain connects TRBV9 to TRBJ2-1; 7 positions agree with TRBD2. Germline CDR1 reads SGDLS; CDR2 reads YYNGEE. The CDR3 length is 16 residues. V was pared by 1 base and J by 8 bases, with 12 bases of the junction left unmatched. CDR3 sequence: CASSVLPTSERDEQFF. CDR3 bases: TGTGCCAGCAGCGTACTTCCCACTAGCGAGAGGGATGAGCAGTTCTTC.

J is TRBJ2-7 and V is TRBV9; TRBD1 is a possible D gene (7 bases). The CDR3 sequence is 14 residues long. Germline V gene sequence: CDR1 SGDLS, CDR2 YYNGEE. Deletions cut 2 bases from V and 3 bases from J, with 12 bases between. CDR3 in amino acids: CASSVTGRSYEQYF. The CDR3 DNA sequence: TGTGCCAGCAGCGTGACAGGGAGGAGCTACGAGCAGTACTTC.

This chain connects TRBV4-1 to TRBJ2-2; D gene ambiguous. The V gene lost 4 bases and the J gene lost 6 bases, with 12 bases spanning the gap. The CDR3 loop spans 14 amino acids. CDR1 and CDR2 (germline): MGHRA, YSYEKL. Here the CDR3 reads CASSLLLTAGELFF. The DNA of the CDR3 is TGCGCCAGCAGCCTTCTCCTTACCGCCGGGGAGCTGTTTTTT.

This chain uses TRBV15 with TRBJ2-7; D gene uncertain. Germline CDR1 and CDR2: LNHNV and YYDKDF (reference sequence). Trimming left V 0 bases short and J 5 bases short, with 8 bases between. This CDR3 has 13 residues. The CDR3 loop is CATSRDWTHEQYF. The DNA for the CDR3 is TGTGCCACCAGCAGAGATTGGACGCACGAGCAGTACTTC.

The chain couples TRBV4-2 to TRBJ1-6, with 7 nucleotides matching TRBD1. Germline CDR1 reads LGHNA; CDR2 reads YNFKEQ. V dropped 1 base and J dropped 13; count of bases not matched to a gene: 13. CDR3 length: 16 residues. CDR3 DNA: TGTGCCAGCAGCCAAGGGGGACAGAGGACCCTAATTCCCCTCCACTTT. This sequence encodes CASSQGGQRTLIPLHF.

The V gene is TRBV5-1, the J gene TRBJ2-5; the D is unclear. CDR1 is SGHRS and CDR2 is YFSETQ in the germline V gene. This CDR3 spans 14 amino acids. V was shortened by 4 bases and J by 2 bases, with 12 bases between the two germline ends. Written as DNA, the CDR3 is TGCGCCAGCAGCCGCTCACCGTTTCAAGAGACCCAGTACTTC. This encodes CASSRSPFQETQYF.

The gene calls are TRBV19 and TRBJ1-1; D gene uncertain. The V end lost 9 bases, the J end lost 0 bases, and 14 bases lay between the germline ends. CDR3 length: 14 residues. The germline CDR1 and CDR2 sequences are LNHDA and SQIVND (reference sequence). The CDR3 loop is CASQRESLNTEAFF. The CDR3 bases are TGTGCCAGCCAGAGGGAGAGCCTGAACACTGAAGCTTTCTTT.

This sequence joins TRBV18 and TRBJ1-1, with D possibly matching TRBD1 (5 bases). The CDR3 runs to 16 residues. Trimming shortened V by 2 bases and J by 13 bases, and 26 bases separated the two germline ends. Germline-derived CDR1 and CDR2 are KGHSH and LQKENI. The CDR3 DNA reads as TGTGCCAGCTCACCAGGCTGGCCGGGGCGTAGGGTCGACCGTTTCTTT. It specifies CASSPGWPGRRVDRFF.

V usage is TRBV5-6 and J usage is TRBJ1-1; perhaps TRBD1 as D (6 bases). The CDR3 spans 14 residues. Germline V gene data show CDR1 as SGHDT and CDR2 as YYEEEE. The ends were cut back, 3 bases at V and 1 base at J, with 10 bases in the middle. This CDR3 is CASSWGPGNTEAFF. Here the CDR3 DNA reads TGTGCCAGCAGCTGGGGGCCGGGGAACACTGAAGCTTTCTTT.

The CDR3 nucleotides read TGTGCCAGTACCGGGCTGGGGGCGAAGGATACGCAGTATTTT. This encodes CASTGLGAKDTQYF. The chain joins TRBV19 to TRBJ2-3; the D gene is possibly TRBD1 (6 bases). The CDR3 has 14 amino acids. Germline CDR1 is LNHDA and CDR2 is SQIVND (reference sequence). V shed 7 bases and J shed 6 bases, with 17 bases lying between them.

The chain carries TRBV9 and TRBJ2-5; the D gene is possibly TRBD2 (6 bases). V was shortened by 0 bases and J by 4 bases, with 13 bases between the two germline ends. The CDR3 has 15 residues. Germline V gene lookup returns CDR1 SGDLS and CDR2 YYNGEE. The CDR3 DNA reads TGTGCCAGCAGCGTAGGTCCCGGGGGAGCAGAGACCCAGTACTTC. It codes for CASSVGPGGAETQYF. Full variable domain (missing parts from reference TRBV9 and TRBJ2-5): DSGVTQTPKHLITATGQRVTLRCSPRSGDLSVYWYQQSLDQGLQFLIQYYNGEERAKGNILERFSAQQFPDLHSELNLSSLELGDSALYFCASSVGPGGAETQYFGPGTRLLVL.

V gene TRBV28 combines with J gene TRBJ1-3; no clear D gene. This CDR3 comprises 16 residues. Between the trimmed V and J ends, which lost 5 bases and 4 bases, there was a span of 18 bases. CDR1 and CDR2 from the germline V gene are MDHEN and SYDVKM. The CDR3, as DNA: TGTGCCAGCAGTCTTCCCGGGTCCCTCGGGGGAAACACCATATATTTT. This gives the protein CASSLPGSLGGNTIYF. The variable domain in full, with the rest retrieved from reference TRBV28 and TRBJ1-3, is DVKVTQSSRYLVKRTGEKVFLECVQDMDHENMFWYRQDPGLGLRLIYFSYDVKMKEKGDIPEGYSVSREKKERFSLILESASTNQTSMYLCASSLPGSLGGNTIYFGEGSWLTVV.

The V call is TRBV4-1, the J call TRBJ1-2; D is unclear. The CDR3 runs 13 residues. V gave up 4 bases and J gave up 4 bases, with 10 bases separating them. CDR1 is MGHRA and CDR2 is YSYEKL in the germline V gene. CDR3 protein: CASSPAGSYGYTF. In DNA form, the CDR3 reads TGCGCCAGCAGCCCGGCGGGAAGCTATGGCTACACCTTC.

The chain joins TRBV6-1 to TRBJ1-5; D is possibly TRBD1 (6 bases). V was clipped by 6 bases and J by 8 bases, with 17 bases between them. The germline V gene has CDR1 MNHNS and CDR2 SASEGT. The CDR3 loop spans 14 amino acids. The chain's CDR3 is CASREEGGREPQHF. The CDR3 DNA sequence: TGTGCCAGCAGGGAGGAGGGGGGCCGGGAGCCCCAGCATTTT.

The chain's CDR3 is CASSILAGVLETQYF. DNA for the CDR3: TGTGCCAGTAGTATACTAGCGGGGGTGCTGGAGACCCAGTACTTC. V is TRBV19 and J is TRBJ2-5; 10 nucleotides agree with TRBD2. Looked up from germline, CDR1 is LNHDA and CDR2 is SQIVND (reference sequence). Trimming at V came to 2 bases and at J to 5 bases, leaving 5 bases not matched to a gene. This CDR3 comprises 15 residues.

This clone was picked up one time. The chain couples TRBV5-1 to TRBJ2-5, with 7 bases fitting TRBD1. The J call may be faulty, since TRBJ2-7 better matches the DNA end. This CDR3 region has 16 residues. The germline gives CDR1 SGHRS, CDR2 YFSETQ. The CDR3 protein is CASSLPPTGVTYEQYF. CDR3 sequence (DNA): TGCGCCAGCAGCTTGCCCCCCACAGGGGTGACCTACGAGCAGTACTTC.